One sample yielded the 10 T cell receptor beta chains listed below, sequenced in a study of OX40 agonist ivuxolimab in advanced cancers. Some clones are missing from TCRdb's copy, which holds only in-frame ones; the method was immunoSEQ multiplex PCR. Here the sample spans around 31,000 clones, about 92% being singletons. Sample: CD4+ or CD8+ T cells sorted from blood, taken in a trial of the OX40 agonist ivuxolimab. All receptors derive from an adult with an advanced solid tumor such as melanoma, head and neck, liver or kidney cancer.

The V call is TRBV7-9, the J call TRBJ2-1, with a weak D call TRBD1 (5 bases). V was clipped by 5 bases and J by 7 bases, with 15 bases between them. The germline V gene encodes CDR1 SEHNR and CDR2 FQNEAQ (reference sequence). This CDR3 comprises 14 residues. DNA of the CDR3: TGTGCCAGCAGCACTCAGCTACAGGTGAATGAGCAGTTCTTC. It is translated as CASSTQLQVNEQFF.

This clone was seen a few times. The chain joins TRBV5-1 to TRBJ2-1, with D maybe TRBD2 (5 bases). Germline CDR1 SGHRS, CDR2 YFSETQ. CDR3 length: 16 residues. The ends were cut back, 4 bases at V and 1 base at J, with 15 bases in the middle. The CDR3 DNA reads TGCGCCAGCAGCACCCCCGGGGATAGGTCCTACAATGAGCAGTTCTTC. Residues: CASSTPGDRSYNEQFF.

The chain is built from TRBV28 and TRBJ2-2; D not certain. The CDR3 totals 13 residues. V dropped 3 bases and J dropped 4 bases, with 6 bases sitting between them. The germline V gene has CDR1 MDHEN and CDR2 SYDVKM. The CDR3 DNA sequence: TGTGCCAGCAGTTTTCGGCGCACCGGGGAGCTGTTTTTT. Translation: CASSFRRTGELFF. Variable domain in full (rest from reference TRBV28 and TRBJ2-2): DVKVTQSSRYLVKRTGEKVFLECVQDMDHENMFWYRQDPGLGLRLIYFSYDVKMKEKGDIPEGYSVSREKKERFSLILESASTNQTSMYLCASSFRRTGELFFGEGSRLTVL.

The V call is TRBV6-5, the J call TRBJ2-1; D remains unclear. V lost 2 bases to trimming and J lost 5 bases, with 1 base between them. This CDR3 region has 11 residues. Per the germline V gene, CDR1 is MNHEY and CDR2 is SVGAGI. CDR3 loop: CASSYHNEQFF. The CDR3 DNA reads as TGTGCCAGCAGTTACCACAATGAGCAGTTCTTC.

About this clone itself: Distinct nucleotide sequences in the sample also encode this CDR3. Here the CDR3 DNA reads TGTGCCAGCAGCTTGGGACTAGCGGGGGGCAATGAGCAGTTCTTC. Amino acids: CASSLGLAGGNEQFF. The chain links TRBV5-6 to TRBJ2-1; TRBD2 matches at 13 bases. CDR1 SGHDT and CDR2 YYEEEE come from the germline V gene. This CDR3 comprises 15 residues. Germline trimming cut 0 bases from V and 6 bases from J; bases unmatched to any gene: 0.

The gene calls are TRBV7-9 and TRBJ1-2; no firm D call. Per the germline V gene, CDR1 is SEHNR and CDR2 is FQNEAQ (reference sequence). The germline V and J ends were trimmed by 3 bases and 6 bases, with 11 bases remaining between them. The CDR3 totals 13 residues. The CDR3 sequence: CASSFMPTDGYTF. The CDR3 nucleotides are TGTGCCAGCAGCTTTATGCCTACGGATGGCTACACCTTC.

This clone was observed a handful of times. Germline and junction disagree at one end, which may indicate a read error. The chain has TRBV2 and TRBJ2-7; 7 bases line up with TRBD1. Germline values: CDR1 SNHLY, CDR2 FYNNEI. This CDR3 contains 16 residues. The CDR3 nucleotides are TGTGCCAGCGGTGATATCACAGGGGATCAAAACTACGAGCAGTACTTC. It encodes CASGDITGDQNYEQYF. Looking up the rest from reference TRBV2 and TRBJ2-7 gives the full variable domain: EPEVTQTPSHQVTQMGQEVILRCVPISNHLYFYWYRQILGQKVEFLVSFYNNEISEKSEIFDDQFSVERPDGSNFTLKIRSTKLEDSAMYFCASGDITGDQNYEQYFGPGTRLTVT.

CDR3 DNA: TGTGCCAGCAGTGCTGGAGGTCAGCCCCAGCATTTT. Translation gives CASSAGGQPQHF. The chain has TRBV28 and TRBJ1-5; D not resolved. V lost 5 bases to trimming and J lost 6 bases, with 8 bases between them. In germline, CDR1 is MDHEN, CDR2 SYDVKM. The CDR3 sequence is 12 residues long.

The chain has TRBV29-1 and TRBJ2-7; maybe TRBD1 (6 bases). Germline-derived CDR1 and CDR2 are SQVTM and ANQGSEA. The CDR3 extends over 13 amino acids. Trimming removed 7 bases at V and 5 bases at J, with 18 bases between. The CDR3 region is CSALGQGIHEQYF. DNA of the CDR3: TGCAGCGCCCTGGGGCAGGGGATCCACGAGCAGTACTTC.

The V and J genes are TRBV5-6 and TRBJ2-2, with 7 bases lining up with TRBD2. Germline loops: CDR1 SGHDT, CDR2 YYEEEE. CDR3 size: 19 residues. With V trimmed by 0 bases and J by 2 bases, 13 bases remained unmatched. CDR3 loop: CASSLALGRGGVNTGELFF. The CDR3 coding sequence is TGTGCCAGCAGCTTGGCCTTGGGGAGGGGCGGCGTAAACACCGGGGAGCTGTTTTTT.